What follows are 30 T cell receptor beta chains derived from one specimen sequenced in a study of blood T cell repertoires in COVID-19. The protocol was immunoSEQ multiplex PCR, while the TCRdb copy is restricted to in-frame clones and leaves out a portion. The sample holds around 150,000 clones; around three quarters are singletons and the top ten take approximately 8%. The specimen was peripheral blood. The source of these receptors is a man between 50 and 59 years old with active or convalescent COVID-19.

The rearrangement links TRBV12-3 or TRBV12-4 to TRBJ1-1; D is undetermined. V was clipped by 1 base and J by 6 bases, with 9 bases between them. The CDR3 has 13 amino acids. The CDR3 bases are TGTGCCAGCAGTTTAGACATTAGCGCTGAAGCTTTCTTT. This sequence encodes CASSLDISAEAFF.

This clone was recorded only once. The rearrangement links TRBV18 to TRBJ2-5; D is unresolved. This CDR3 comprises 14 residues. V dropped 2 bases and J dropped 1 base, with 8 bases sitting between them. From germline, CDR1 is KGHSH and CDR2 LQKENI. This chain's CDR3 is CASSPVQVQETQYF. The CDR3 DNA is TGTGCCAGCTCACCAGTTCAGGTCCAAGAGACCCAGTACTTC.

In its sample, this clone was seen a few times. This sequence joins TRBV29-1 and TRBJ2-5, with D perhaps TRBD1 (6 bases). CDR3 length: 14 amino acids. Germline V gene sequence: CDR1 SQVTM, CDR2 ANQGSEA. Trimming stripped 4 bases from V and 4 bases from J, with 16 bases between. DNA of the CDR3: TGCAGCGTTGCAGGGGAGAGTGGGCGAGAGACCCAGTACTTC. This encodes CSVAGESGRETQYF.

The chain is built from TRBV28 and TRBJ1-5, with a weak D call TRBD1 (6 bases). The germline V gene encodes CDR1 MDHEN and CDR2 SYDVKM. This CDR3 region has 15 residues. With 3 bases removed from V and 7 bases from J, the gap between germline ends came to 16 bases. CDR3 sequence: CASSLGQGFRQPQHF. The CDR3 DNA reads as TGTGCCAGCAGTTTGGGGCAGGGGTTCAGGCAGCCCCAGCATTTT.

The chain couples TRBV9 to TRBJ1-6; TRBD1 is a possible D gene (5 bases). V was shortened by 0 bases and J by 0 bases, with 16 bases between the two germline ends. Per the germline V gene, CDR1 is SGDLS and CDR2 is YYNGEE. The CDR3 extends over 19 amino acids. CDR3: CASSVEGADGSSYNSPLHF. The CDR3 DNA reads TGTGCCAGCAGCGTAGAAGGGGCGGACGGGAGCTCCTATAATTCACCCCTCCACTTT.

The chain carries TRBV28 and TRBJ2-2, with 9 nucleotides matching TRBD1. Germline trimming cut 5 bases from V and 5 bases from J; bases unmatched to any gene: 6. Germline V gene lookup returns CDR1 MDHEN and CDR2 SYDVKM. The CDR3 totals 15 residues. The CDR3: CASSATGGRTGELFF. Written as DNA, the CDR3 is TGTGCCAGCAGTGCTACAGGGGGCCGGACCGGGGAGCTGTTTTTT.

This rearrangement joins TRBV5-4 to TRBJ2-3, with 8 bases fitting TRBD1. V gave up 0 bases and J gave up 0 bases; unmatched junction bases: 3. There are 16 residues in the CDR3. Germline lookup yields CDR1 SGHNT and CDR2 YYREEE (reference sequence). This CDR3 reads CASSLGRGPSTDTQYF. Here the CDR3 DNA reads TGTGCCAGCAGCTTGGGCAGGGGGCCTAGCACAGATACGCAGTATTTT.

The V and J genes are TRBV6-1 and TRBJ2-7; 9 bases agree with TRBD1. This CDR3 comprises 16 residues. Per the germline V gene, CDR1 is MNHNS and CDR2 is SASEGT. V shed 1 base, J shed 4 bases, and the junction held 8 bases outside the gene matches. CDR3 amino acids: CASSEVADRGWYEQYF. The CDR3, as DNA: TGTGCCAGCAGTGAAGTTGCGGACAGGGGATGGTACGAGCAGTACTTC.

The rearrangement links TRBV7-9 to TRBJ2-7; weak D call: TRBD2 (6 bases). This CDR3 is 14 amino acids long. The germline V gene has CDR1 SEHNR and CDR2 FQNEAQ (reference sequence). Trimming took 5 bases from V and 2 from J, leaving 13 bases between them. The CDR3 DNA sequence: TGTGCCAGCAGCCCTGGGACTTCCCCCTACGAGCAGTACTTC. Its translation: CASSPGTSPYEQYF.

The table lists this clone with a count of one. The rearrangement joins TRBV5-1 to TRBJ1-1, with 7 bases lining up with TRBD1. This CDR3 has 15 residues. The V and J ends lost 4 bases and 0 bases, in that order; junction bases with no gene match: 6. CDR1 and CDR2 from the germline V gene are SGHRS and YFSETQ. CDR3 bases: TGCGCCAGCAGCCAGATGACAGGGTTGAACACTGAAGCTTTCTTT. It yields the protein CASSQMTGLNTEAFF.

This clone was found a few times. This rearrangement joins TRBV18 to TRBJ2-7; TRBD1 agrees at 7 bases. Germline V CDR1 and CDR2: KGHSH, LQKENI. V gave up 3 bases and J gave up 7 bases; unmatched junction bases: 9. This CDR3 has 14 residues. This CDR3 is CASSPVRGSVEQYF. The DNA for the CDR3 is TGTGCCAGCTCACCTGTCAGGGGGTCGGTAGAGCAGTACTTC.

The chain is built from TRBV2 and TRBJ2-5, with 9 nucleotides matching TRBD1. Germline lookup yields CDR1 SNHLY and CDR2 FYNNEI. Losses at the gene ends were 5 bases for V and 5 bases for J; bases not matched to a gene: 6. CDR3 length equals 14 residues. The CDR3 DNA follows: TGTGCCAGCAGTATGACAGGGGGGGTGGAGACCCAGTACTTC. Encoded protein: CASSMTGGVETQYF.

The rearrangement uses TRBV3-1 (or the pseudogene TRBV3-2) and TRBJ2-1; 7 bases agree with TRBD2. With V trimmed by 0 bases and J by 6 bases, 8 bases remained unmatched. Germline V lookup: CDR1 LGHDT, CDR2 YNNKEL (reference sequence). The length of the CDR3 is 16 residues. Here the CDR3 reads CASSQENLGRVNEQFF. The DNA of the CDR3 is TGTGCCAGCAGCCAAGAAAATCTAGGGAGGGTCAATGAGCAGTTCTTC.

The genes are TRBV18 and TRBJ1-2; perhaps TRBD1 as D (5 bases). CDR1 KGHSH and CDR2 LQKENI come from the germline V gene. With 3 bases removed from V and 6 bases from J, the gap between germline ends came to 17 bases. This CDR3 contains 15 residues. As DNA, the CDR3 is TGTGCCAGCTCACCCGAACAGGTGTTAGGGGATGGCTACACCTTC. Translation: CASSPEQVLGDGYTF. The variable domain in full, completed from reference TRBV18 and TRBJ1-2, reads NAGVMQNPRHLVRRRGQEARLRCSPMKGHSHVYWYRQLPEEGLKFMVYLQKENIIDESGMPKERFSAEFPKEGPSILRIQQVVRGDSAAYFCASSPEQVLGDGYTFGSGTRLTVV.

This rearrangement joins TRBV28 to TRBJ2-5; a possible D gene is TRBD2 (6 bases). CDR3 length equals 13 residues. CDR1 and CDR2 from the germline V gene are MDHEN and SYDVKM. V was pared by 4 bases and J by 4 bases, with 10 bases between. CDR3 in amino acids: CASSSGGIETQYF. The CDR3 DNA is TGTGCCAGCAGTTCCGGGGGAATAGAGACCCAGTACTTC. The full variable domain, rest sourced from reference TRBV28 and TRBJ2-5, is DVKVTQSSRYLVKRTGEKVFLECVQDMDHENMFWYRQDPGLGLRLIYFSYDVKMKEKGDIPEGYSVSREKKERFSLILESASTNQTSMYLCASSSGGIETQYFGPGTRLLVL.

V usage is TRBV5-1 and J usage is TRBJ2-5; 9 bases are a match to TRBD2. This CDR3 is built from 15 residues. Trimming cost V 5 bases and J 5 bases; bases outside gene matches: 10. Germline CDR1 is SGHRS and CDR2 is YFSETQ. The CDR3: CASRLLAGFEETQYF. The CDR3 region has the DNA TGCGCCAGCAGGCTGCTAGCGGGATTTGAGGAGACCCAGTACTTC. Filled out from reference TRBV5-1 and TRBJ2-5, the complete variable domain reads KAGVTQTPRYLIKTRGQQVTLSCSPISGHRSVSWYQQTPGQGLQFLFEYFSETQRNKGNFPGRFSGRQFSNSRSEMNVSTLELGDSALYLCASRLLAGFEETQYFGPGTRLLVL.

This chain links TRBV6-6 with TRBJ2-7; perhaps TRBD2 as D (6 bases). The V end was cut by 2 bases, the J end by 2 bases, with 10 bases between. The CDR3 contains 14 residues. Germline V CDR1 and CDR2: MNHNY, SVGAGI (reference sequence). CDR3 amino acids: CASSYTRETYEQYF. CDR3 coding DNA: TGTGCCAGCAGTTACACCCGGGAGACCTACGAGCAGTACTTC.

CDR3 in DNA: TGTGCCAGCAGTTTTGGGGGACAGGGGGCAGGAAACATTCAGTACTTC. This sequence encodes CASSFGGQGAGNIQYF. The gene calls are TRBV27 and TRBJ2-4; TRBD1 matches 12 bases. The CDR3 contains 16 residues. The germline CDR1 and CDR2 sequences are MNHEY and SMNVEV (reference sequence). The V and J ends lost 3 bases and 6 bases, in that order; junction bases with no gene match: 6.

V and J are TRBV6-5 and TRBJ1-1, with 7 bases lining up with TRBD1. This CDR3 region has 14 residues. V shed 6 bases and J 0 bases; nucleotides not matched to a gene: 4. Germline CDR1 is MNHEY and CDR2 is SVGAGI. CDR3 bases: TGTGCCAGCAGCTACAGGGGAATGAACACTGAAGCTTTCTTT. Protein: CASSYRGMNTEAFF.

The V call is TRBV7-9, the J call TRBJ1-2; tentative D call: TRBD1 (6 bases). Germline V gene lookup returns CDR1 SEHNR and CDR2 FQNEAQ (reference sequence). This CDR3 region has 16 residues. The V end was cut by 3 bases, the J end by 2 bases, with 16 bases between. Here the CDR3 reads CASSFGQFSGNYGYTF. The DNA of the CDR3 is TGTGCCAGCAGCTTCGGACAGTTCTCAGGGAACTATGGCTACACCTTC.

The chain carries TRBV24-1 and TRBJ2-7; D is ambiguous. The CDR3 has 12 amino acids. CDR1 KGHDR and CDR2 SFDVKD come from the germline V gene. V lost 3 bases to trimming and J lost 3 bases, with 5 bases between them. CDR3 residues: CATSDNSYEQYF. CDR3 DNA sequence: TGTGCCACCAGTGATAACAGCTACGAGCAGTACTTC.

The chain combines TRBV10-3 with TRBJ1-1; D is possibly TRBD1 (6 bases). Per the germline V gene, CDR1 is ENHRY and CDR2 is SYGVKD. The CDR3 has 12 residues. V lost 6 bases to trimming and J lost 8 bases, with 13 bases between them. The CDR3 DNA reads as TGTGCCATCAGCGAGACCGGACAGGAAGCTTTCTTT. Protein product: CAISETGQEAFF.

This chain connects TRBV7-3 to TRBJ2-1, with D possibly being TRBD2 (6 bases). This CDR3 has 16 amino acids. CDR1 and CDR2 (germline): SGHTA, FQGTGA. V shed 7 bases and J shed 0 bases, with 16 bases lying between them. This CDR3 reads CASTDRSGASYNEQFF. DNA of the CDR3: TGTGCCAGCACCGACCGTAGCGGCGCCTCCTACAATGAGCAGTTCTTC. Supplemented by reference TRBV7-3 and TRBJ2-1, the full variable domain reads GAGVSQTPSNKVTEKGKYVELRCDPISGHTALYWYRQSLGQGPEFLIYFQGTGAADDSGLPNDRFFAVRPEGSVSTLKIQRTERGDSAVYLCASTDRSGASYNEQFFGPGTRLTVL.

The rearrangement links TRBV2 to TRBJ1-1; 11 positions agree with TRBD1. Looked up from germline, CDR1 is SNHLY and CDR2 is FYNNEI. The V gene end was trimmed by 4 bases and the J gene end by 4 bases; junction bases not matched to a gene: 5. CDR3 length: 15 residues. The CDR3 reads CASSVDRGRGTEAFF. CDR3 bases: TGTGCCAGCAGTGTGGACAGGGGGCGCGGCACTGAAGCTTTCTTT.

The rearrangement joins TRBV7-9 to TRBJ1-6; 7 bases match TRBD1. This CDR3 is 14 amino acids long. CDR1 is SEHNR, CDR2 FQNEAQ, per germline (reference sequence). V was clipped by 4 bases and J by 6 bases; unmatched bases: 3. The CDR3 DNA sequence: TGTGCCAGCAGCTGGGGACAGAGTAATTCACCCCTCCACTTT. It translates to CASSWGQSNSPLHF.

This rearrangement joins TRBV19 to TRBJ1-2; D not certain. Between the trimmed V and J ends, which lost 9 bases and 2 bases, there was a span of 10 bases. There are 12 residues in the CDR3. CDR1 is LNHDA and CDR2 is SQIVND in the germline V gene (reference sequence). DNA for the CDR3: TGTGCCAGCCGGGGATCAAACTATGGCTACACCTTC. This translates into CASRGSNYGYTF.

This clone came up once. The chain combines TRBV6-6 with TRBJ1-3; possible D gene TRBD1, 6 bases. The CDR3 totals 14 residues. The germline CDR1 and CDR2 sequences are MNHNY and SVGAGI (reference sequence). V was shortened by 6 bases and J by 4 bases, with 13 bases between the two germline ends. CDR3 residues: CASRSPGEGNTIYF. The CDR3 bases are TGTGCCAGCAGGTCCCCAGGGGAGGGAAACACCATATATTTT.

The V gene is TRBV7-6, the J gene TRBJ2-1, with 14 nucleotides matching TRBD2. CDR1 and CDR2 (germline): SGHVS, FNYEAQ. The CDR3 sequence is 17 residues long. The J segment lost 2 bases and the V segment lost 5 bases, leaving 5 bases of the junction unmatched. The CDR3 coding sequence is TGTGCCAGCAGCCCGGGGACTAGCGGGAGTACCTACAATGAGCAGTTCTTC. It codes for CASSPGTSGSTYNEQFF.

The chain's CDR3 is CASSWATSPANEQFF. DNA for the CDR3: TGCGCCAGCAGCTGGGCGACCTCTCCCGCGAATGAGCAGTTCTTC. This chain connects TRBV5-1 to TRBJ2-1; D gene ambiguous. Between the trimmed V and J ends, which lost 3 bases and 7 bases, there was a span of 17 bases. CDR3 length: 15 residues. CDR1 SGHRS and CDR2 YFSETQ come from the germline V gene.

The J gene is TRBJ2-7, the V gene TRBV5-4; 11 bases are a match to TRBD2. The CDR3 loop spans 17 amino acids. V lost 4 bases and J lost 2; bases outside the gene matches: 11. The V gene's germline CDR1 is SGHNT and CDR2 YYREEE (reference sequence). As DNA, the CDR3 is TGTGCCAGCAGCCGTATTACTCTAGCGGGAGGCCCCTACGAGCAGTACTTC. This codes for CASSRITLAGGPYEQYF.